Shown below are 10 T cell receptor beta chains from a single sample sequenced in a study of blood T cell repertoires in COVID-19. Sequencing was performed with immunoSEQ multiplex PCR; in TCRdb, only in-frame clones are kept and a portion is missing. This table holds 90,000 to 120,000 clones, 85% to 90% found once. The sequencing input was peripheral blood. Every receptor here comes from a woman aged 80 or over with acute or convalescent COVID-19.

This clone has only one observation. The chain uses TRBV4-3 and TRBJ1-3; perhaps TRBD1 as D (5 bases). The CDR3 has 14 amino acids. From germline, CDR1 is LGHNA and CDR2 YSLEER. V shed 0 bases and J shed 8 bases, with 11 bases lying between them. The CDR3: CASSQDPRGDTIYF. Written as DNA, the CDR3 is TGCGCCAGCAGCCAAGATCCCCGGGGGGACACCATATATTTT.

The chain carries TRBV19 and TRBJ1-5; tentatively, D is TRBD1 (5 bases). Germline V lookup: CDR1 LNHDA, CDR2 SQIVND (reference sequence). V dropped 1 base and J dropped 0 bases, with 7 bases sitting between them. The CDR3 spans 15 residues. The CDR3 nucleotides are TGTGCCAGTAGTATAGGACAGAATAGCAATCAGCCCCAGCATTTT. This translates into CASSIGQNSNQPQHF.

This chain links TRBV7-3 with TRBJ2-3; perhaps TRBD2 as D (6 bases). The germline V gene has CDR1 SGHTA and CDR2 FQGTGA. V lost 2 bases and J 0 bases, leaving 18 bases between the germline ends. The CDR3 totals 18 residues. DNA for the CDR3: TGTGCCAGCAGCTTAGGGCCACGGGGGAAAAAAAGCACAGATACGCAGTATTTT. Amino acids: CASSLGPRGKKSTDTQYF. Complete variable domain (other parts from reference TRBV7-3 and TRBJ2-3): GAGVSQTPSNKVTEKGKYVELRCDPISGHTALYWYRQSLGQGPEFLIYFQGTGAADDSGLPNDRFFAVRPEGSVSTLKIQRTERGDSAVYLCASSLGPRGKKSTDTQYFGPGTRLTVL.

V gene TRBV6-7 combines with J gene TRBJ1-6, with 7 bases that match TRBD1. TRBV6-7 is filed as an ORF, its function uncertain. The CDR3 sequence is 15 residues long. The trim removed 6 bases at V and 3 bases at J, leaving 5 bases unmatched. The DNA for the CDR3 is TGTGCCAGCAGCCTAAGACAGGGCTATAATTCACCCCTCCACTTT. Its protein is CASSLRQGYNSPLHF.

The chain couples TRBV5-4 to TRBJ1-2, with 7 bases identical to TRBD1. Germline values: CDR1 SGHNT, CDR2 YYREEE (reference sequence). The CDR3 sequence is 14 residues long. The V gene end was trimmed by 4 bases and the J gene end by 5 bases; junction bases not matched to a gene: 8. CDR3: CASSDGQAWYGYTF. The CDR3 coding sequence is TGTGCCAGCAGCGATGGACAGGCTTGGTATGGCTACACCTTC. Full variable domain (missing parts from reference TRBV5-4 and TRBJ1-2): ETGVTQSPTHLIKTRGQQVTLRCSSQSGHNTVSWYQQALGQGPQFIFQYYREEENGRGNFPPRFSGLQFPNYSSELNVNALELDDSALYLCASSDGQAWYGYTFGSGTRLTVV.

The rearrangement uses TRBV4-1 and TRBJ2-1; 7 bases fit TRBD2. The CDR3 has 16 residues. V lost 0 bases to trimming and J lost 3 bases; unmatched junction nucleotides: 5. CDR1 is MGHRA, CDR2 YSYEKL, per germline. In DNA form, the CDR3 reads TGCGCCAGCAGCCAAGATCGACTAGCTCTCTACAATGAGCAGTTCTTC. Translation gives CASSQDRLALYNEQFF.

The V and J genes are TRBV21-1 and TRBJ1-4; the table calls TRBD1, which could not be checked here. TRBV21-1 is a documented pseudogene. The CDR3 loop spans 16 amino acids. This chain's CDR3 is CASSNESGGTDEKLFF. Written as DNA, the CDR3 is TGTGCCAGCAGCAATGAAAGTGGGGGCACGGATGAAAAACTGTTTTTT.

The chain links TRBV12-3 or TRBV12-4 to TRBJ1-2; the D is unclear. CDR3 size: 9 residues. V lost 8 bases and J 7 bases, leaving 5 bases between the germline ends. The CDR3 loop is CASGFGYTF. The CDR3 coding sequence is TGTGCCAGCGGCTTTGGCTACACCTTC.

The chain employs TRBV9 and TRBJ2-7; D gene uncertain. CDR3 size: 13 residues. Germline assignment: CDR1 SGDLS and CDR2 YYNGEE. V lost 0 bases and J 1 base, leaving 5 bases between the germline ends. The CDR3 coding sequence is TGTGCCAGCAGCGTAGCGGGTTCCTACGAGCAGTACTTC. Translating it yields CASSVAGSYEQYF.

Concerning this clone itself: Other DNA sequences in the same sample also yield this CDR3. The rearrangement joins TRBV28 to TRBJ2-1; D remains unclear. V was clipped by 3 bases and J by 4 bases, with 4 bases between them. Germline assignment: CDR1 MDHEN and CDR2 SYDVKM. This CDR3 has 12 residues. In DNA form, the CDR3 reads TGTGCCAGCAGTTTCGGGTACAATGAGCAGTTCTTC. Protein sequence: CASSFGYNEQFF.